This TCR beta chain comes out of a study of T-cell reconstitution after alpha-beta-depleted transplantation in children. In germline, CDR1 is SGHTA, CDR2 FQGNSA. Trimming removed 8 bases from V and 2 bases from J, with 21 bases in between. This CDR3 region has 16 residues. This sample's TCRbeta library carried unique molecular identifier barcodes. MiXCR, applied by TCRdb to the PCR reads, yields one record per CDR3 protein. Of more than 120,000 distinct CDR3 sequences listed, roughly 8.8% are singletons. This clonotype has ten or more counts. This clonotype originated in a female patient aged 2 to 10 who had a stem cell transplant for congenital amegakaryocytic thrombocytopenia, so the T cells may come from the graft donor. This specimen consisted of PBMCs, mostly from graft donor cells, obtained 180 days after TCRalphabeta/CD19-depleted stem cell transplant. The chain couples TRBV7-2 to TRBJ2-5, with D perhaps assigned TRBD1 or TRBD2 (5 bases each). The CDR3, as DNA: TGTGCCAGCGGCACTAGGACACGTTCGTTACAAGAGACCCAGTACTTC. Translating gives CASGTRTRSLQETQYF.